The clone carrying this T cell receptor (beta chain) was seen at least ten times. Samples came from axillary lymph nodes draining the breast cancer. Each CDR3 protein gets one entry after TCRdb re-called the multiplex PCR reads with MiXCR. The sample contains about 130,000 distinct CDR3 sequences, around 22% of which appear only once. This specimen comes from a study of breast tumors, draining lymph nodes, adjacent tissues. V shed 5 bases and J shed 6 bases, with 14 bases lying between them. The CDR3 is 13 amino acids. Germline V gene data show CDR1 as SGHNT and CDR2 as YENEEA. The chain joins TRBV11-3 to TRBJ2-7; no clear D. The sequencing input was axillary lymph node tissue. This TCR derives from a female donor with breast cancer. Some clones in this sample may be carry-over from other donors' samples. CDR3 bases: TGTGCCAGCAGCACCGACTCTACGAGCGAGCAGTACTTC. The encoded protein is CASSTDSTSEQYF.